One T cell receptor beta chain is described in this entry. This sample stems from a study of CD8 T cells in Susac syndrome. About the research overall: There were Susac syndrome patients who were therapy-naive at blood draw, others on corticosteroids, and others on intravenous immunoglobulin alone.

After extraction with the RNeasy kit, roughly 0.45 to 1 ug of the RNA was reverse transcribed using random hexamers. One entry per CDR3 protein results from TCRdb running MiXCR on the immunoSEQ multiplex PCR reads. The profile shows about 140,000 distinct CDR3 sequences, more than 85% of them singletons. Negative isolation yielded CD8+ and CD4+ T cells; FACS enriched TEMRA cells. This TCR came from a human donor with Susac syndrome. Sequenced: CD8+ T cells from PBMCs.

CDR3 sequence: CASSQTGGWYGYTF. As DNA, the CDR3 is TGTGCCAGCAGCCAGACAGGGGGTTGGTATGGCTACACCTTC. The genes are TRBV12-3 or TRBV12-4 and TRBJ1-2; 9 nucleotides match TRBD1. The ends lost 6 bases at V and 5 bases at J; junction bases unmatched: 7. The CDR3 loop spans 14 amino acids.